These 11 T cell receptor beta chains share one sample of origin, sequenced in a study of blood T cell repertoires in COVID-19. Generated by immunoSEQ multiplex PCR, the TCRdb table keeps only in-frame clones and is missing some. The sample includes 250,000 to 300,000 clones, 70% to 90% seen only once; the top ten take approximately 4%. The sample was peripheral blood. These receptors originate from a man in his late teens or twenties with active or convalescent COVID-19.

This chain links TRBV2 with TRBJ1-6; 7 positions agree with TRBD1. J was trimmed by 4 bases and V by 7 bases; bases with no gene match: 10. Germline CDR1 is SNHLY and CDR2 is FYNNEI. The CDR3 runs to 16 residues. CDR3 amino acids: CASKPPRGQYNSPLHF. CDR3 nucleotides: TGTGCCAGCAAACCCCCCCGGGGACAGTATAATTCACCCCTCCACTTT.

The genes are TRBV14 and TRBJ2-7; 10 nucleotides match TRBD1. CDR3 length equals 14 residues. V dropped 5 bases and J dropped 3; count of bases not matched to a gene: 4. In germline, CDR1 is SGHDN, CDR2 FVKESK. CDR3 nucleotide sequence: TGTGCCAGCAGCGTCCGGGACAGGGGCTACGAGCAGTACTTC. It translates to CASSVRDRGYEQYF.

This clone appeared once. The chain combines TRBV27 with TRBJ2-5, with 10 bases lining up with TRBD1. CDR1 is MNHEY and CDR2 is SMNVEV in the germline V gene (reference sequence). The CDR3 consists of 16 residues. Germline trimming cut 3 bases from V and 7 bases from J; bases unmatched to any gene: 11. The CDR3 is CASSLLPGTGVATQYF. The CDR3 region has the DNA TGTGCCAGCAGTTTGCTCCCCGGGACAGGGGTGGCGACCCAGTACTTC.

This chain links TRBV9 with TRBJ2-1; D may be TRBD2 (5 bases). Trimming pared 10 bases from V and 2 bases from J, leaving 25 bases between. Germline V gene lookup returns CDR1 SGDLS and CDR2 YYNGEE. The CDR3 extends over 17 amino acids. The CDR3 reads CARLLSAPQRAYNEQFF. The CDR3 DNA reads as TGTGCCCGTCTGCTTTCGGCTCCACAGAGGGCCTACAATGAGCAGTTCTTC. Looking up the rest from reference TRBV9 and TRBJ2-1 gives the full variable domain: DSGVTQTPKHLITATGQRVTLRCSPRSGDLSVYWYQQSLDQGLQFLIQYYNGEERAKGNILERFSAQQFPDLHSELNLSSLELGDSALYFCARLLSAPQRAYNEQFFGPGTRLTVL.

The V gene is TRBV4-1, the J gene TRBJ1-2; D is ambiguous. CDR3 length: 16 residues. The germline V gene has CDR1 MGHRA and CDR2 YSYEKL. Trimming cost V 4 bases and J 1 base, with 16 bases left between them. As DNA, the CDR3 is TGCGCCAGCAGCCCGCGGGCGGCCACTATTAACTATGGCTACACCTTC. It encodes CASSPRAATINYGYTF.

This chain connects TRBV13 to TRBJ2-4, with 7 bases aligning to TRBD1. Germline V gene lookup returns CDR1 PRHDT and CDR2 FYEKMQ (reference sequence). Unmatched junction bases numbered 8, after V lost 4 bases and J lost 2 bases. This CDR3 is built from 16 residues. As DNA, the CDR3 is TGTGCCAGCAGCTACAGGGGTTTGGGATCCAAAAACATTCAGTACTTC. Amino acids: CASSYRGLGSKNIQYF.

This chain joins TRBV7-9 and TRBJ1-2; possibly TRBD1 for D (5 bases). The CDR3 length is 14 residues. Looked up from germline, CDR1 is SEHNR and CDR2 is FQNEAQ (reference sequence). Trimming shortened V by 6 bases and J by 8 bases, and 19 bases separated the two germline ends. For the CDR3, the DNA is TGTGCCAGCAGTCTCAGAGCCCAGGGTACGGGCTACACCTTC. Its translation is CASSLRAQGTGYTF.

This clone was recorded only once. The chain combines TRBV5-1 with TRBJ2-7; 10 positions match TRBD1. Trimming cost V 4 bases and J 5 bases; bases outside gene matches: 6. The CDR3 has 14 amino acids. From germline, CDR1 is SGHRS and CDR2 YFSETQ. DNA of the CDR3: TGCGCCAGCAGCCTGGGACAGGGGATCAACGAGCAGTACTTC. This codes for CASSLGQGINEQYF.

J is TRBJ1-1 and V is TRBV19; D remains unclear. CDR1 is LNHDA and CDR2 is SQIVND in the germline V gene (reference sequence). The CDR3 sequence is 13 residues long. V gave up 9 bases and J gave up 4 bases, with 15 bases separating them. The CDR3 region has the DNA TGTGCCAGCGTTAATTCCGGGGTCACTGAAGCTTTCTTT. This gives the protein CASVNSGVTEAFF.

The chain uses TRBV6-1 and TRBJ1-3; no definite D call. The CDR3 is 16 amino acids. The ends were cut back, 3 bases at V and 3 bases at J, with 15 bases in the middle. CDR1 is MNHNS and CDR2 is SASEGT in the germline V gene. The CDR3 protein is CASSDLGRSIGNTIYF. In DNA form, the CDR3 reads TGTGCCAGCAGTGACTTGGGCCGGTCCATTGGAAACACCATATATTTT.

This sequence joins TRBV10-1 and TRBJ2-1; TRBD2 matches at 8 bases. This CDR3 has 15 residues. After removal of 3 bases from V and 5 bases from J, the junction contained 6 bases not matched to a gene. Germline loops: CDR1 WNHNN, CDR2 SYGVQD (reference sequence). CDR3 sequence reads: CASSEGVAGNNEQFF. CDR3 in DNA: TGCGCCAGCAGTGAAGGAGTAGCGGGGAACAATGAGCAGTTCTTC.